The 2 T cell receptor beta chains presented below share a single source sample, sequenced in a study of blood T cell repertoires in COVID-19. Clones were sequenced by immunoSEQ multiplex PCR, and TCRdb holds only the in-frame ones, with some missing. Seen here are a few hundred thousand clones, 80% to 90% observed once, and the top ten hold roughly 2.2%. The sequenced sample consisted of peripheral blood. These receptors were taken from a woman aged 45-59 years with acute or convalescent COVID-19.

V usage is TRBV2 and J usage is TRBJ1-1; weak D call: TRBD1 (5 bases). The V and J ends lost 3 bases and 1 base respectively, with 9 bases between them. This CDR3 comprises 14 residues. Germline V gene sequence: CDR1 SNHLY, CDR2 FYNNEI. CDR3 bases: TGTGCCAGCAGTGAGGGGGGAGGGAACACTGAAGCTTTCTTT. This codes for CASSEGGGNTEAFF.

V is TRBV7-9 and J is TRBJ1-5; D remains unclear. The length of the CDR3 is 14 residues. Germline CDR1 and CDR2: SEHNR and FQNEAQ (reference sequence). Trimming cost V 3 bases and J 5 bases, with 11 bases left between them. The CDR3 DNA follows: TGTGCCAGCAGCTTCGCAGGTCTGGATCAGCCCCAGCATTTT. It specifies CASSFAGLDQPQHF.